These T cell receptor beta chains were read from a single sample in a study of T cell changes during pregnancy in multiple sclerosis. The data were produced by immunoSEQ multiplex PCR, yet TCRdb's version contains in-frame clones alone and is incomplete. The sample records 55,000 to 70,000 clones, 92% being singletons. The source was peripheral blood, collected in the second trimester of pregnancy. These receptors were collected from a female donor in good health, enrolled as a control in a pregnancy study. CDR3s include the opening cysteine and the closing phenylalanine or tryptophan. The D gene is left open where the match is weak. Clone size is not always given. Where it is, it says once, few, many or a class for expanded clones.

TRBJ2-1 TRBV27 NA NA CASTGFSSYNEQFF TGTGCCAGTACAGGCTTTAGCTCCTACAATGAGCAGTTCTTC
TRBJ1-1 TRBV19 TRBD1 once CASSIGNRGRGAFF TGTGCCAGTAGTATTGGCAACAGGGGGCGCGGAGCTTTCTTT
TRBJ2-3 TRBV7-6 TRBD1 NA CASSLAQGAGTDTQYF TGTGCCAGCAGCTTAGCGCAGGGGGCCGGCACAGATACGCAGTATTTT
TRBJ2-7 TRBV27 TRBD1 NA CASSLGQGVSYEQYF TGTGCCAGCAGTTTAGGACAGGGTGTATCCTACGAGCAGTACTTC
TRBJ1-2 TRBV7-8 NA NA CASSLVGQGIFYGYTF TGTGCCAGCAGCTTAGTGGGCCAGGGAATATTCTATGGCTACACCTTC
TRBJ2-7 TRBV4-2 TRBD2 NA CASSQEPGGGIYEQYF TGTGCCAGCAGCCAAGAACCCGGCGGGGGGATATACGAGCAGTACTTC
TRBJ2-2 TRBV6-1 NA NA CASGGPQGNTGELFF TGTGCCAGCGGAGGCCCACAAGGGAACACCGGGGAGCTGTTTTTT
TRBJ2-5 TRBV5-6 NA NA CAGSLGQKETQYF TGTGCCGGCAGCTTAGGACAGAAAGAGACCCAGTACTTC
TRBJ1-1 TRBV28 NA NA CASSFRGATEAFF TGTGCCAGCAGTTTCCGAGGTGCCACTGAAGCTTTCTTT
TRBJ1-1 TRBV19 NA NA CASMGTMNTEAFF TGTGCCAGTATGGGCACAATGAACACTGAAGCTTTCTTT
TRBJ2-1 TRBV29-1 NA NA CSVEGTSYNEQFF TGCAGCGTTGAAGGCACATCCTACAATGAGCAGTTCTTC
TRBJ2-7 TRBV6-6 TRBD1 NA CASSYTTIGTGVTQYF TGTGCCAGCAGTTATACGACGATCGGGACAGGGGTGACGCAGTACTTC
TRBJ1-3 TRBV18 NA NA CASSDTGSSGNTIYF TGTGCCAGCTCAGACACAGGGTCCTCTGGAAACACCATATATTTT
TRBJ2-3 TRBV25-1 TRBD1 NA CASSGQGAVDTQYF TGTGCCAGCAGCGGACAGGGGGCGGTAGATACGCAGTATTTT
TRBJ1-4 TRBV28 TRBD1 NA CASSRGGEEKLFF TGTGCCAGCAGCCGAGGGGGCGAAGAAAAACTGTTTTTT
TRBJ1-5 TRBV19 NA NA CASSTLSRVVSNQPQHF TGTGCCAGTAGTACCCTCTCCCGGGTCGTTAGCAATCAGCCCCAGCATTTT
TRBJ1-4 TRBV7-6 TRBD1 NA CASSLFVMGQGARVELFF TGTGCCAGCAGCTTATTTGTGATGGGACAGGGGGCCCGTGTGGAACTGTTTTTT
TRBJ2-3 TRBV28 NA NA CASSLFGAASTDTQYF TGTGCCAGCAGTTTATTCGGAGCGGCTAGCACAGATACGCAGTATTTT
TRBJ2-2 TRBV7-9 NA NA CASSPADGGRDTGELFF TGTGCCAGCAGCCCTGCGGACGGGGGACGGGACACCGGGGAGCTGTTTTTT
TRBJ1-5 TRBV6-1 NA NA CASSEPGAWDQPQHF TGTGCCAGCAGTGAACCGGGAGCATGGGATCAGCCCCAGCATTTT
TRBJ2-2 TRBV28 NA NA CGVAGPNTGELFF TGTGGTGTGGCGGGGCCGAACACCGGGGAGCTGTTTTTT
TRBJ2-3 TRBV18 TRBD2 NA CASSPPVLAGEDTQYF TGTGCCAGCTCACCACCGGTACTAGCGGGAGAGGATACGCAGTATTTT
TRBJ1-2 TRBV6-5 TRBD1 NA CASSQSRDRAGYTF TGTGCCAGCAGCCAGTCCCGGGACAGGGCTGGCTACACCTTC
TRBJ2-1 TRBV7-8 TRBD2 NA CASSVSGGAYEQFF TGTGCCAGCAGCGTTAGCGGGGGGGCCTATGAGCAGTTCTTC
TRBJ2-1 TRBV5-6 NA NA CASSYRTLMRDNEQFF TGTGCCAGCAGCTATAGGACCCTTATGAGGGACAATGAGCAGTTCTTC
TRBJ2-5 TRBV27 NA NA CASSSLYQETQYF TGTGCCAGCAGTTCATTGTACCAAGAGACCCAGTACTTC
TRBJ2-2 TRBV4-1 NA NA CASSQGRLVSGELFF TGCGCCAGCAGCCAAGGGAGACTAGTGTCCGGGGAGCTGTTTTTT
TRBJ1-4 TRBV27 NA NA CASSFSGVNEKLFF TGTGCCAGCAGTTTTTCGGGGGTTAATGAAAAACTGTTTTTT
TRBJ2-3 TRBV11-2 NA once CASSFGVGGTDTQYF TGTGCCAGCAGCTTCGGGGTTGGGGGCACAGATACGCAGTATTTT
TRBJ2-5 TRBV7-8 TRBD2 NA CASSFLAGGEETQYF TGTGCCAGCAGCTTCTTAGCGGGAGGGGAAGAGACCCAGTACTTC
TRBJ2-1 TRBV18 TRBD1 NA CASSPGTEGEQFF TGTGCCAGCTCACCAGGGACAGAGGGTGAGCAGTTCTTC
TRBJ2-7 TRBV11-3 TRBD2 NA CASSSEGLADYEQYF TGTGCCAGCAGCTCAGAGGGACTAGCGGACTACGAGCAGTACTTC
TRBJ2-6 TRBV28 TRBD1 once CASSDFTGAGANVLTF TGTGCCAGCAGTGACTTCACAGGGGCTGGGGCCAACGTCCTGACTTTC
TRBJ2-5 TRBV28 TRBD1 once CASSVVDREQTQYF TGTGCCAGCAGTGTAGTCGACAGGGAACAGACCCAGTACTTC
TRBJ2-3 TRBV11-2 TRBD2 NA CASSLLAGTFTDTQYF TGTGCCAGCAGCTTACTAGCGGGGACCTTCACAGATACGCAGTATTTT
TRBJ2-3 TRBV6-1 NA few CASSKETGTGTDTQYF TGTGCCAGCAGTAAAGAAACCGGGACTGGCACAGATACGCAGTATTTT
TRBJ1-2 TRBV10-3 TRBD1 NA CAISERGQGDGYTF TGTGCCATCAGTGAGCGGGGGCAGGGGGATGGCTACACCTTC
TRBJ2-3 TRBV9 NA NA CASSAPAVRDTQYF TGTGCCAGCAGCGCCCCCGCCGTACGGGATACGCAGTATTTT
TRBJ2-1 TRBV25-1 NA once CASSAGLTYNEQFF TGTGCCAGCAGTGCAGGTCTCACCTACAATGAGCAGTTCTTC
TRBJ2-7 TRBV27 NA NA CASSLTVTYEQYF TGTGCCAGCAGTTTAACTGTGACCTACGAGCAGTACTTC
TRBJ2-2 TRBV5-6 TRBD2 NA CASSFGGGDTGELFF TGTGCCAGCAGCTTTGGCGGGGGTGACACCGGGGAGCTGTTTTTT
TRBJ2-7 TRBV28 TRBD1 NA CASTQGEYEQYF TGTGCCAGCACGCAGGGGGAGTACGAGCAGTACTTC
TRBJ2-7 TRBV6-5 NA NA CASSYSTPGLRSEYF TGTGCCAGCAGTTACTCGACGCCAGGGTTACGGTCGGAGTACTTC
TRBJ2-7 TRBV5-6 TRBD1 NA CASSPDRKGEQYF TGTGCCAGCAGCCCGGACAGGAAGGGCGAGCAGTACTTC
TRBJ1-2 TRBV27 NA NA CASSPGMNYGYTF TGTGCCAGCAGTCCAGGGATGAACTATGGCTACACCTTC
TRBJ2-7 TRBV6-6 NA NA CASSYTAVGYEQYF TGTGCCAGCAGTTACACAGCGGTCGGCTACGAGCAGTACTTC
TRBJ1-2 TRBV6-5 NA NA CASSYGGNYGYTF TGTGCCAGCAGTTACGGGGGGAACTATGGCTACACCTTC
TRBJ2-3 TRBV4-2 NA NA CASSQVAARDTQYF TGTGCCAGCAGCCAAGTAGCGGCGCGGGATACGCAGTATTTT
TRBJ2-3 TRBV6-1 TRBD2 NA CASSSSGFTDTQYF TGTGCCAGCAGCTCTAGCGGGTTCACAGATACGCAGTATTTT
TRBJ1-2 TRBV7-9 NA NA CASSPRGQGNGYTF TGTGCCAGCAGCCCCCGCGGGCAGGGGAATGGCTACACCTTC
TRBJ1-5 TRBV28 TRBD1 once CASRGTGVGQPQHF TGTGCCAGCAGGGGGACAGGGGTCGGGCAGCCCCAGCATTTT
TRBJ1-2 TRBV7-6 NA NA CASSLAQGYGYTF TGTGCCAGCAGCTTAGCACAGGGCTATGGCTACACCTTC
TRBJ2-1 TRBV7-9 TRBD2 NA CASSLLNSGGDNEQFF TGTGCCAGCAGCTTATTAAATTCGGGGGGGGACAATGAGCAGTTCTTC
TRBJ2-1 TRBV5-1 TRBD2 NA CASRRGVASGEYNEQFF TGCGCCAGCAGAAGGGGAGTGGCTAGCGGGGAGTACAATGAGCAGTTCTTC
TRBJ1-3 TRBV6-6 NA NA CASSTQQALSGNTIYF TGTGCCAGCAGTACCCAACAGGCTCTCTCTGGAAACACCATATATTTT
TRBJ2-2 TRBV7-9 TRBD1 NA CASSLGDRVFGELFF TGTGCCAGCAGCTTAGGGGACAGGGTTTTCGGGGAGCTGTTTTTT
TRBJ2-7 TRBV10-1 TRBD1 NA CASSGGPGQGAYEQYF TGCGCCAGCAGCGGGGGTCCGGGACAGGGGGCCTACGAGCAGTACTTC
TRBJ2-7 TRBV30 NA few CAWSVLKEQYF TGTGCCTGGAGTGTACTGAAGGAGCAGTACTTC
TRBJ2-1 TRBV4-3 TRBD2 NA CASSQDYLGSGRNNEQFF TGCGCCAGCAGCCAAGATTACTTGGGTAGCGGGCGAAACAATGAGCAGTTCTTC
TRBJ1-5 TRBV19 TRBD1 NA CASSIDQRGQGIQPQHF TGTGCCAGTAGTATAGATCAGCGTGGACAGGGGATTCAGCCCCAGCATTTT